Each of the 11 T cell receptor beta chains below was sequenced from the same sample in a study of regulatory T cells in long-lasting Graves disease. Time point meaning: newly diagnosed GD, antithyroid drugs for less than 3 months. Following extraction of RNA from PBMCs, that RNA was used to make the TCR library. TCR beta libraries were built with iRepertoire HTBI primers and Arm-PCR of CDR3 regions. TCRdb fed the multiplex PCR reads into MiXCR, producing one record per CDR3 protein. The sample comprises 350,000 to 500,000 distinct CDR3 sequences, 11% to 15% of which are singletons, and about a sixth rests with the top ten. These data also formed part of another study, on T cells in Graves' hyperthyroidism and ophthalmopathy.

The material was peripheral blood mononuclear cells (PBMCs), obtained at new diagnosis, from a patient treated with antithyroid drugs. Receptors originate from a woman aged 45-65 years with Graves disease.

This chain joins TRBV6-5 and TRBJ1-3, with TRBD1 matching 8 bases. From germline, CDR1 is MNHEY and CDR2 SVGAGI. V shed 2 bases and J 3 bases; nucleotides not matched to a gene: 0. There are 14 residues in the CDR3. CDR3 DNA sequence: TGTGCCAGCAGTTACGACAGGGGTGGAAACACCATATATTTT. Translated: CASSYDRGGNTIYF.

This clonotype was seen ten or more times. This chain uses TRBV6-1 with TRBJ2-7, with 8 bases fitting TRBD1. The germline gives CDR1 MNHNS, CDR2 SASEGT. This CDR3 is 14 amino acids long. V gave up 7 bases and J gave up 4 bases; unmatched junction bases: 9. As DNA, the CDR3 is TGTGCCAGCACCCGGACAGGGACAAGGTACGAGCAGTACTTC. Translated: CASTRTGTRYEQYF.

There are many counts of this clonotype. V and J are TRBV6-5 and TRBJ2-5; 10 nucleotides line up with TRBD1. V shed 0 bases, J shed 5 bases, and the junction held 9 bases outside the gene matches. This CDR3 is built from 17 residues. The germline V gene encodes CDR1 MNHEY and CDR2 SVGAGI. CDR3 in DNA: TGTGCCAGCAGTTACTCGGGGACAGGGGCCGTTGCGGAGACCCAGTACTTC. This encodes CASSYSGTGAVAETQYF.

The chain recombines TRBV5-4 with TRBJ2-3; TRBD2 agrees at 13 bases. From germline, CDR1 is SGHNT and CDR2 YYREEE (reference sequence). After removal of 0 bases from V and 7 bases from J, the junction contained 2 bases not matched to a gene. This CDR3 region has 15 residues. CDR3 sequence (DNA): TGTGCCAGCAGCTTGGTACTAGCGGGAGGGAATACGCAGTATTTT. Translated: CASSLVLAGGNTQYF.

This clonotype was counted at least ten times. The chain recombines TRBV19 with TRBJ2-5; 7 positions match TRBD1. The CDR3 is 15 amino acids. The J segment lost 1 base and the V segment lost 4 bases, leaving 6 bases of the junction unmatched. Germline-derived CDR1 and CDR2 are LNHDA and SQIVND (reference sequence). CDR3 in DNA: TGTGCCAGTAGTAGACGCGGACAGGTCCAAGAGACCCAGTACTTC. This codes for CASSRRGQVQETQYF.

The sample holds a few counts of this clonotype. V is TRBV3-1 and J is TRBJ2-7; D is perhaps TRBD2 (6 bases). In germline, CDR1 is LGHDT, CDR2 YNNKEL (reference sequence). Trimming pared 1 base from V and 4 bases from J, leaving 14 bases between. The CDR3 spans 15 residues. In DNA, the CDR3 is TGTGCCAGCAGCCAAGGGTTCCTAGCGCCTTACGAGCAGTACTTC. Translated, it gives CASSQGFLAPYEQYF.

The chain recombines TRBV12-3 or TRBV12-4 with TRBJ2-7, with D perhaps matching TRBD2 (7 bases). The CDR3 runs 15 residues. V was clipped by 6 bases and J by 4 bases, with 19 bases between them. CDR3 amino acids: CASRLGASGFYEQYF. DNA of the CDR3: TGTGCCAGCAGGCTGGGGGCTAGCGGATTTTACGAGCAGTACTTC.

This clonotype was seen a handful of times. The gene calls are TRBV7-9 and TRBJ2-7; 7 nucleotides match TRBD1. Per germline, CDR1 SEHNR and CDR2 FQNEAQ (reference sequence). With V trimmed by 5 bases and J by 1 base, 8 bases remained unmatched. The CDR3 is 15 residues long. CDR3 region: CASSQQGISSYEQYF. The CDR3 nucleotides are TGTGCCAGCAGCCAACAGGGGATAAGTTCCTACGAGCAGTACTTC.

There are many counts of this clonotype. This sequence joins TRBV29-1 and TRBJ2-3; possibly TRBD2 for D (5 bases). This CDR3 region has 14 residues. In germline, CDR1 is SQVTM, CDR2 ANQGSEA. Trimming removed 2 bases at V and 6 bases at J, with 15 bases between. CDR3 amino acids: CSVESGPPRDTQYF. The CDR3 bases are TGCAGCGTTGAAAGCGGACCCCCGAGGGATACGCAGTATTTT.

This clonotype showed up many times. The V and J genes are TRBV28 and TRBJ2-5; TRBD1 matches 8 bases. CDR1 is MDHEN, CDR2 SYDVKM, per germline. Losses at the gene ends were 6 bases for V and 4 bases for J; bases not matched to a gene: 4. CDR3 length equals 13 residues. In nucleotides, the CDR3 is TGTGCCAGCAGGAACGGACAGGGAGAGACCCAGTACTTC. Translated: CASRNGQGETQYF.

Here the CDR3 reads CASRKQEAGEKLFF. In DNA, the CDR3 is TGTGCCAGCAGAAAGCAGGAGGCTGGCGAAAAACTGTTTTTT. The chain combines TRBV28 with TRBJ1-4, with D hard to call. The CDR3 extends over 14 amino acids. CDR1 and CDR2 from the germline V gene are MDHEN and SYDVKM. V was shortened by 6 bases and J by 8 bases, with 16 bases between the two germline ends.